This TCR beta chain was sequenced in a study of cytomegalovirus exposure and HLA in healthy donors. The study, taken as a whole, reports: Links to common viral pathogens appeared, in a later analysis, for several of the most significant clusters. In a later analysis, the majority of CMV-associated beta chains seemingly showed HLA restriction.

About this clone: Antigen unknown.

Likely unrecorded immune exposures existed in these nominally healthy donors. The J segment lost 5 bases and the V segment lost 3 bases, leaving 6 bases of the junction unmatched. Germline V gene data show CDR1 as MGHRA and CDR2 as YSYEKL. This CDR3 spans 15 amino acids. With 60 Vbeta and 13 Jbeta primers, the PCR was carried out. Under the authors' procedure: The authors later counted about 80 million unique TCR beta chains, approximately 10 million of them shared. Produced via immunoSEQ multiplex PCR; TCRdb's table is partial and in-frame only. That table is the source of V, J and clone size, and D and trimming were worked out from the DNA. Of 80,000 to 130,000 clones listed, 76% are singletons.

Source material: PBMCs. The chain is built from TRBV4-1 and TRBJ2-2; 7 nucleotides align to TRBD1. The clonotype originates from a woman in her forties or fifties in good health and CMV-seropositive. The CDR3 DNA reads as TGCGCCAGCAGCCAGACAGGGTTGGTTACCGGGGAGCTGTTTTTT. This encodes CASSQTGLVTGELFF.